This T cell receptor beta chain was profiled in a study of blood T cells in healthy people across ages. This clonotype was recorded a few times. Its target is unknown. A J-beta primer mix and a sample-barcoded 5' primer were used in a second PCR of about 6 to 12 cycles. Using its own MiXCR run on the 5' RACE reads, TCRdb lists one record per CDR3 protein. This table has about 730,000 distinct CDR3 sequences, roughly 47% appearing once. CDR1 SGHTA and CDR2 FQGTGA come from the germline V gene. V lost 5 bases, J lost 8 bases, and 7 bases stayed unmatched. This CDR3 contains 15 residues. Points from the study as a whole: TCR beta diversity per million T cells fell roughly linearly with age. More naive CD4+ cells and higher diversity were found in long-lived than in aged donors.

The chain combines TRBV7-3 with TRBJ2-1; 12 nucleotides align to TRBD2. The clonotype originates from a woman aged 55-69 years in good health. The sequencing sample was made of blood. The CDR3 DNA follows: TGTGCCAGCAGCCCATCTAGCGGGAGGGTCGATGAGCAGTTCTTC. Its protein product is CASSPSSGRVDEQFF.